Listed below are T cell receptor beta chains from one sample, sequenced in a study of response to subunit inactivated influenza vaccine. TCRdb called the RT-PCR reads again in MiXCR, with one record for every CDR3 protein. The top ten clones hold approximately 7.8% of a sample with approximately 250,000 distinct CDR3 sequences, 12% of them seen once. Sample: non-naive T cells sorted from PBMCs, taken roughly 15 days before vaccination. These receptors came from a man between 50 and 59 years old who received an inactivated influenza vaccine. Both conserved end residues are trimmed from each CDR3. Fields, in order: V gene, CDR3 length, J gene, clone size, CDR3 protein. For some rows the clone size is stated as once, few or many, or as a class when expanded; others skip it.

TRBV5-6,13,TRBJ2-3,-,ASRLGTGIADTQY
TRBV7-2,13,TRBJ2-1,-,ASSVDYRSYNEQF
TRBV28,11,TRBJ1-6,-,ASGTGTDSPLH
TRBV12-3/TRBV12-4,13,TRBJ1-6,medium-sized,ASSLSGPNNSPLH
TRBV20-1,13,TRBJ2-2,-,GARRGGLNTGELF
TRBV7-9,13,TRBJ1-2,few,ASSLSGVANYGYT
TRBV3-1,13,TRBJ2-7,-,ASSQDNPGAYEQY
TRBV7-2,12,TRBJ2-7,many,ASSWAGLDYEQY
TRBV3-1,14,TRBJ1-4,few,ASSQEGHPTNEKLF
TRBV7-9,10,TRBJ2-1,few,ASSFSIREQF
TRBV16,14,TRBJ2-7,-,ASSLPAGESSYEQY
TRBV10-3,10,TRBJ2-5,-,ATRANQETQY